The 28 T cell receptor beta chains in this list originate from one sample, sequenced in a study of CD8 T cells in Susac syndrome. RNA amounts of about 0.5 to 1 ug underwent reverse transcription with random hexamers. From the immunoSEQ multiplex PCR reads, TCRdb called clonotypes with MiXCR, one entry per CDR3 protein. The sample has about 120,000 distinct CDR3 sequences, roughly 94% seen once; the top ten hold about 0.27%. The specimen was CD8+ T cells from PBMCs. The receptors were gathered from a human donor with Susac syndrome.

The rearrangement links TRBV27 to TRBJ2-6; 9 nucleotides match TRBD1. Trimming took 2 bases from V and 0 from J; bases not matched to a gene: 5. The CDR3 extends over 18 amino acids. CDR1 and CDR2 (germline): MNHEY, SMNVEV (reference sequence). CDR3 loop: CASSLAGTGNSGANVLTF. The CDR3 nucleotides are TGTGCCAGCAGTTTAGCCGGGACAGGGAACTCTGGGGCCAACGTCCTGACTTTC.

This clonotype is a singleton in its sample. The chain links TRBV13 to TRBJ2-2, with 8 bases matching TRBD1. Germline V gene sequence: CDR1 PRHDT, CDR2 FYEKMQ (reference sequence). Unmatched junction bases numbered 8, after V lost 1 base and J lost 4 bases. The CDR3 contains 17 residues. CDR3 sequence (DNA): TGTGCCAGCAGCTTAGTGGATGACAGGGGTCCCACCGGGGAGCTGTTTTTT. It translates to CASSLVDDRGPTGELFF.

The CDR3 here is CASSNGQGSSYNEQFF. DNA of the CDR3: TGCGCCAGCAGTAACGGACAGGGAAGCTCCTACAATGAGCAGTTCTTC. The genes are TRBV23-1 and TRBJ2-1; 8 bases agree with TRBD1. TRBV23-1 is an open reading frame whose function is uncertain. Trimming took 5 bases from V and 0 from J; bases not matched to a gene: 6. The CDR3 is 16 amino acids.

V and J are TRBV2 and TRBJ1-2; D is unclear. Germline V gene sequence: CDR1 SNHLY, CDR2 FYNNEI. The CDR3 length is 12 residues. Trimming shortened V by 7 bases and J by 5 bases, and 11 bases separated the two germline ends. Here the CDR3 reads CASTDLLYGYTF. DNA for the CDR3: TGTGCCAGCACGGATCTCCTATATGGCTACACCTTC.

The CDR3 DNA sequence: TGCACACGCAGGCCAAGCAATCAGCCCCAGCATTTT. Its translation: CTRRPSNQPQHF. The chain links TRBV29-1 to TRBJ1-5; D gene unclear. Germline V gene lookup returns CDR1 SQVTM and CDR2 ANQGSEA. The CDR3 length is 12 residues.

This clonotype appeared a single time. This chain joins TRBV6-2 or TRBV6-3 and TRBJ1-5; 9 bases are shared with TRBD1. CDR1 MNHEY and CDR2 SVGEGT come from the germline V gene. This CDR3 region has 12 residues. With 10 bases clipped from V and 7 bases from J, the junction kept 5 bases outside the gene matches. The CDR3 sequence: CATQGQGQPQHF. As DNA, the CDR3 is TGTGCCACCCAGGGACAGGGCCAGCCCCAGCATTTT.

The rearrangement links TRBV6-2 or TRBV6-3 to TRBJ1-1; D remains ambiguous. V lost 8 bases and J lost 1, with 11 bases in between. This CDR3 has 13 amino acids. Looked up from germline, CDR1 is MNHEY and CDR2 is SVGEGT. The CDR3 coding sequence is TGTGCCAGCCTAACCAGGAGGAACACTGAAGCTTTCTTT. This encodes CASLTRRNTEAFF.

The chain is built from TRBV12-3 or TRBV12-4 and TRBJ2-1; 7 bases line up with TRBD2. The CDR3 extends over 17 amino acids. The V and J ends lost 5 bases and 2 bases, in that order; junction bases with no gene match: 12. Here the CDR3 reads CASSPRGVLAAYNEQFF. DNA of the CDR3: TGTGCCAGCAGTCCCCGGGGGGTTCTAGCGGCCTACAATGAGCAGTTCTTC.

By share, this clonotype counts as medium-sized. The chain links TRBV6-1 to TRBJ2-7; 10 bases are a match to TRBD1. V was pared by 6 bases and J by 3 bases, with 8 bases of the junction left unmatched. This CDR3 contains 15 residues. Germline V lookup: CDR1 MNHNS, CDR2 SASEGT. The DNA of the CDR3 is TGTGCCAGCAGCCCGACAGGGGGCAGGGTCTACGAGCAGTACTTC. Amino acid sequence: CASSPTGGRVYEQYF.

The chain uses TRBV29-1 and TRBJ2-3; 8 bases align to TRBD1. The CDR3 is 14 amino acids. With 5 bases clipped from V and 0 bases from J, the junction kept 4 bases outside the gene matches. Germline V CDR1 and CDR2: SQVTM, ANQGSEA. CDR3 amino acids: CSVLGTGSTDTQYF. CDR3 DNA: TGCAGCGTTCTAGGGACAGGAAGCACAGATACGCAGTATTTT.

The V gene is TRBV5-4, the J gene TRBJ1-2; D possibly corresponds to TRBD1 (5 bases). The CDR3 loop spans 14 amino acids. V lost 4 bases and J 4 bases, leaving 14 bases between the germline ends. Germline V gene sequence: CDR1 SGHNT, CDR2 YYREEE (reference sequence). DNA for the CDR3: TGTGCCAGCAGCCATACCGGGACTTCCTATGGCTACACCTTC. Its protein product is CASSHTGTSYGYTF.

This clonotype was found a few times. The V gene is TRBV4-2, the J gene TRBJ2-6; TRBD1 might be the D (6 bases). CDR1 LGHNA and CDR2 YNFKEQ come from the germline V gene. The ends were cut back, 3 bases at V and 2 bases at J, with 8 bases in the middle. The CDR3 is made up of 15 amino acids. The CDR3 nucleotides read TGTGCCAGCAGCCAGGGGACAACTGGGGCCAACGTCCTGACTTTC. It is translated as CASSQGTTGANVLTF.

The CDR3 nucleotides read TGTGCCAGCAGCGTAGCGACAGGGAGAGGCCAAGAGACCCAGTACTTC. This codes for CASSVATGRGQETQYF. This chain links TRBV9 with TRBJ2-5; 7 bases agree with TRBD1. This CDR3 spans 16 amino acids. V lost 0 bases to trimming and J lost 1 base; unmatched junction nucleotides: 6. The V gene's germline CDR1 is SGDLS and CDR2 YYNGEE.

This chain links TRBV21-1 with TRBJ2-5; the tabulated D call, TRBD1, remains unverified against the DNA. TRBV21-1 is shown as a pseudogene. This CDR3 contains 20 residues. This CDR3 is CASSKAFETPLSPPRETQYF. CDR3 bases: TGTGCCAGCAGCAAAGCATTTGAAACACCCCTTTCGCCCCCCAGAGAGACCCAGTACTTC.

This chain joins TRBV19 and TRBJ1-1; no clear D. Germline V gives CDR1 LNHDA, CDR2 SQIVND (reference sequence). Trimming removed 9 bases at V and 6 bases at J, with 17 bases between. CDR3 length: 13 residues. The DNA of the CDR3 is TGTGCCAGCAAGATCGATGACGAGTCTGAAGCTTTCTTT. Amino acid sequence: CASKIDDESEAFF.

The chain joins TRBV29-1 to TRBJ2-1; 10 nucleotides line up with TRBD2. Germline values: CDR1 SQVTM, CDR2 ANQGSEA. The CDR3 is 11 amino acids. J lost 13 bases, V lost 3 bases, and 3 bases had no gene match. The CDR3 loop reads CSVEASGGQFF. The CDR3 DNA reads TGCAGCGTTGAGGCTAGCGGGGGTCAGTTCTTC.

The chain has TRBV2 and TRBJ1-2; D not certain. V shed 2 bases and J shed 3 bases, with 7 bases lying between them. The CDR3 is 13 residues long. The germline gives CDR1 SNHLY, CDR2 FYNNEI. This chain's CDR3 is CASSERRDYGYTF. The CDR3 nucleotides read TGTGCCAGCAGTGAACGACGGGACTATGGCTACACCTTC.

CDR3 amino acids: CASSLGTPRGGYTF. For the CDR3, the DNA is TGTGCCAGCAGCCTCGGGACACCTCGAGGGGGCTACACCTTC. V usage is TRBV27 and J usage is TRBJ1-2, with D possibly matching TRBD1 (6 bases). The germline V gene has CDR1 MNHEY and CDR2 SMNVEV (reference sequence). The CDR3 has 14 amino acids. V was cut by 6 bases and J by 8 bases, with 19 bases left in between.

This chain uses TRBV29-1 with TRBJ2-7; 9 nucleotides match TRBD1. With V trimmed by 4 bases and J by 1 base, 5 bases remained unmatched. Germline-derived CDR1 and CDR2 are SQVTM and ANQGSEA. The CDR3 runs 14 residues. The CDR3 coding sequence is TGCAGCGTTGTGGGCGGGACAGGGTCCTACGAGCAGTACTTC. Residues: CSVVGGTGSYEQYF.

This clonotype showed up just a few times. The chain carries TRBV7-2 and TRBJ1-1; D is unresolved. The CDR3 is made up of 15 amino acids. V gave up 5 bases and J gave up 1 base, with 14 bases separating them. Germline assignment: CDR1 SGHTA and CDR2 FQGNSA. CDR3 loop: CASSPTWTENTEAFF. The CDR3, as DNA: TGTGCCAGCAGCCCTACCTGGACGGAGAACACTGAAGCTTTCTTT.

This clonotype was picked up one time. This is likely a read error, given that the CDR3 carries no conserved phenylalanine or tryptophan at its end. The chain recombines TRBV30 with TRBJ1-2; TRBD1 matches at 9 bases. Germline V CDR1 and CDR2: GTSNPN, SVGIG (reference sequence). The CDR3 extends over 14 amino acids. V dropped 1 base and J dropped 5; count of bases not matched to a gene: 5. CDR3 in DNA: TGTGCCTGGAGTGCCCCGGGACAGGGTTATGGCTACACCTAC. It encodes CAWSAPGQGYGYTY.

The chain recombines TRBV20-1 with TRBJ2-3; unclear D gene. V was cut by 2 bases and J by 1 base, with 10 bases left in between. This CDR3 has 14 residues. CDR1 and CDR2 from the germline V gene are DFQATT and SNEGSKA (reference sequence). The CDR3 sequence is CSARSRSRTDTQYF. In nucleotides, the CDR3 is TGCAGTGCTAGAAGCCGATCCCGCACAGATACGCAGTATTTT.

J is TRBJ2-1 and V is TRBV5-1; TRBD2 matches 10 bases. The CDR3 totals 14 residues. CDR1 SGHRS and CDR2 YFSETQ come from the germline V gene. Trimming took 3 bases from V and 6 from J; bases not matched to a gene: 3. The DNA for the CDR3 is TGCGCCAGCAGCTCTAGCGGGGGTGGCAATGAGCAGTTCTTC. It yields the protein CASSSSGGGNEQFF. Looking up the rest from reference TRBV5-1 and TRBJ2-1 gives the full variable domain: KAGVTQTPRYLIKTRGQQVTLSCSPISGHRSVSWYQQTPGQGLQFLFEYFSETQRNKGNFPGRFSGRQFSNSRSEMNVSTLELGDSALYLCASSSSGGGNEQFFGPGTRLTVL.

V is TRBV7-9 and J is TRBJ1-1; tentatively, D is TRBD1 (5 bases). Germline CDR1 is SEHNR and CDR2 is FQNEAQ (reference sequence). The CDR3 is made up of 12 amino acids. V was clipped by 10 bases and J by 0 bases, with 9 bases between them. The DNA of the CDR3 is TGTGCCACCAGGGAAATGAACACTGAAGCTTTCTTT. Its translation is CATREMNTEAFF.

The rearrangement joins TRBV4-3 to TRBJ1-2; D remains unclear. Germline CDR1 and CDR2: LGHNA and YSLEER. V lost 1 base, J lost 3 bases, and 6 bases lay in between. The CDR3 contains 13 residues. CDR3 sequence (DNA): TGCGCCAGCAGCCAAGTTACGGACTATGGCTACACCTTC. It specifies CASSQVTDYGYTF.

This clonotype came up once. The chain employs TRBV4-1 and TRBJ2-1, with 8 positions matching TRBD1. The length of the CDR3 is 16 residues. The germline CDR1 and CDR2 sequences are MGHRA and YSYEKL. The V gene end was trimmed by 0 bases and the J gene end by 4 bases; junction bases not matched to a gene: 5. The CDR3 coding sequence is TGCGCCAGCAGCCAAGACAGGGGGCGCGGGTACAATGAGCAGTTCTTC. Amino acid sequence: CASSQDRGRGYNEQFF.

This rearrangement joins TRBV29-1 to TRBJ1-2; 9 bases line up with TRBD1. The CDR3 contains 12 residues. Trimming removed 6 bases from V and 8 bases from J; junction bases left unmatched: 7. CDR1 and CDR2 from the germline V gene are SQVTM and ANQGSEA. CDR3 DNA: TGCAGCGTGGGACAGGGAACGGGGGGCTACACCTTC. Amino acid sequence: CSVGQGTGGYTF.

The J gene is TRBJ1-1, the V gene TRBV2, with TRBD1 matching over 8 bases. V trimming: 9 bases; J trimming: 11 bases; junction bases outside the gene matches: 5. The CDR3 has 10 residues. CDR1 is SNHLY and CDR2 is FYNNEI in the germline V gene. The CDR3 reads CARMDRDAFF. CDR3 coding DNA: TGTGCCAGGATGGACAGGGACGCTTTCTTT.